This entry lists 29 T cell receptor beta chains sequenced from one sample in a study of blood T cell repertoires in COVID-19. The repertoire was sequenced with immunoSEQ multiplex PCR; TCRdb's copy has only in-frame clones and lacks some. The table includes about 64,000 clones, 80% to 90% detected once. The sequencing input was peripheral blood. The receptors come from a woman aged 55 to 70 with COVID-19, enrolled during active disease.

The genes are TRBV19 and TRBJ1-5; 8 nucleotides match TRBD1. Germline V gene data show CDR1 as LNHDA and CDR2 as SQIVND (reference sequence). Trimming at V came to 7 bases and at J to 5 bases, leaving 7 bases not matched to a gene. The CDR3 contains 14 residues. The CDR3 reads CASNPGTGYQPQHF. The CDR3 region has the DNA TGTGCCAGTAATCCTGGGACAGGCTATCAGCCCCAGCATTTT.

This clone appeared a single time. The genes are TRBV27 and TRBJ2-7; 7 positions agree with TRBD2. Germline trimming cut 6 bases from V and 3 bases from J; bases unmatched to any gene: 8. Germline CDR1 MNHEY, CDR2 SMNVEV (reference sequence). This CDR3 contains 14 residues. The CDR3: CASSWGGTGYEQYF. The DNA for the CDR3 is TGTGCCAGCAGCTGGGGAGGGACGGGCTACGAGCAGTACTTC.

The chain combines TRBV4-3 with TRBJ2-7; 13 nucleotides line up with TRBD2. The CDR3 is made up of 14 amino acids. J was trimmed by 8 bases and V by 3 bases; bases with no gene match: 4. Per the germline V gene, CDR1 is LGHNA and CDR2 is YSLEER. CDR3 sequence reads: CASSQELAGGKQYF. CDR3 DNA: TGCGCCAGCAGCCAGGAACTAGCGGGGGGGAAGCAGTACTTC.

The V and J genes are TRBV11-2 and TRBJ2-7; D perhaps matches TRBD2 (5 bases). V was cut by 5 bases and J by 5 bases, with 10 bases left in between. Germline CDR1 SGHAT, CDR2 FQNNGV. The CDR3 spans 12 residues. The CDR3 bases are TGTGCCAGCAGCGAAACTAGGCACGAGCAGTACTTC. Amino acids: CASSETRHEQYF.

J is TRBJ2-3 and V is TRBV29-1, with 10 bases matching TRBD2. Losses at the gene ends were 2 bases for V and 4 bases for J; bases not matched to a gene: 3. The CDR3 is 14 residues long. Looked up from germline, CDR1 is SQVTM and CDR2 is ANQGSEA. In DNA, the CDR3 is TGCAGCGTTGAAAAAGCGGGAGGGGCAGATACGCAGTATTTT. Translating gives CSVEKAGGADTQYF.

This chain joins TRBV11-3 and TRBJ2-1, with 8 bases lining up with TRBD2. The CDR3 totals 15 residues. Germline V CDR1 and CDR2: SGHNT, YENEEA. Trimming took 3 bases from V and 5 from J; bases not matched to a gene: 6. The DNA of the CDR3 is TGTGCCAGCAGCTTGTTCGGACTAGCTCACAATGAGCAGTTCTTC. Translated: CASSLFGLAHNEQFF.

The rearrangement joins TRBV5-1 to TRBJ2-2, with D possibly matching TRBD1 (6 bases). In germline, CDR1 is SGHRS, CDR2 YFSETQ. V lost 4 bases and J 6 bases, leaving 13 bases between the germline ends. This CDR3 region has 14 residues. This chain's CDR3 is CASSQQGSPGELFF. The CDR3 nucleotides read TGCGCCAGCAGCCAACAGGGTAGCCCCGGGGAGCTGTTTTTT.

The rearrangement joins TRBV7-9 to TRBJ1-4, with a tentative D call TRBD1 (5 bases). Germline-derived CDR1 and CDR2 are SEHNR and FQNEAQ (reference sequence). CDR3 length equals 14 residues. V lost 5 bases and J 7 bases, leaving 14 bases between the germline ends. The CDR3 reads CASSRHGTGEKLFF. CDR3 coding DNA: TGTGCCAGCAGCCGACATGGGACTGGTGAAAAACTGTTTTTT.

This clone was detected once. The gene calls are TRBV2 and TRBJ1-1; 9 bases align to TRBD1. The CDR3 has 13 amino acids. Germline V gives CDR1 SNHLY, CDR2 FYNNEI. V shed 0 bases, J shed 11 bases, and the junction held 4 bases outside the gene matches. CDR3 in DNA: TGTGCCAGCAGTGAAGCGCAAGGGACAGGGGCTTTCTTT. Protein product: CASSEAQGTGAFF.

This chain links TRBV7-2 with TRBJ1-5; D is possibly TRBD1 (5 bases). The CDR3 length is 13 residues. The V end lost 4 bases, the J end lost 6 bases, and 10 bases lay between the germline ends. Germline CDR1 is SGHTA and CDR2 is FQGNSA. The chain's CDR3 is CASSSQGGQPQHF. In DNA form, the CDR3 reads TGTGCCAGCAGCTCCCAGGGAGGTCAGCCCCAGCATTTT.

A single count supports this clone. V usage is TRBV5-6 and J usage is TRBJ1-2; TRBD1 aligns across 10 bases. The V segment lost 4 bases and the J segment 7 bases; nucleotides outside the gene matches: 10. Germline loops: CDR1 SGHDT, CDR2 YYEEEE. The CDR3 totals 15 residues. The CDR3 spells CASSRIAGTGAGYTF. For the CDR3, the DNA is TGTGCCAGCAGCCGAATCGCGGGGACAGGGGCTGGCTACACCTTC.

Only one count was recorded for this clone. CDR3 coding DNA: TGTGCCAGCAGCCAAGATCTCGCTAGCGGACTATACAATGAGCAGTTCTTC. Encoded protein: CASSQDLASGLYNEQFF. This chain connects TRBV3-1 (or the pseudogene TRBV3-2) to TRBJ2-1; the match to TRBD2 covers 7 bases. The CDR3 totals 17 residues. V trimming: 0 bases; J trimming: 4 bases; junction bases outside the gene matches: 9. Germline CDR1 reads LGHDT; CDR2 reads YNNKEL (reference sequence).

This chain connects TRBV6-2 or TRBV6-3 to TRBJ1-1, with unresolved D. The V gene lost 1 base and the J gene lost 4 bases, with 13 bases spanning the gap. Germline loops: CDR1 MNHEY, CDR2 SVGEGT. The CDR3 totals 15 residues. The DNA of the CDR3 is TGTGCCAGCAGTTACTACACCCCGGGTGGCACTGAAGCTTTCTTT. Residues: CASSYYTPGGTEAFF.

The chain's CDR3 is CASSAYSDTQYF. The CDR3 region has the DNA TGTGCCAGCAGCGCCTATTCTGATACGCAGTATTTT. This sequence joins TRBV7-8 and TRBJ2-3; unclear D gene. V was trimmed by 5 bases and J by 6 bases, leaving 9 bases between them. Germline CDR1 and CDR2: SGHVS and FQNEAQ. This CDR3 region has 12 residues.

The table lists this clone with a count of one. This rearrangement joins TRBV19 to TRBJ1-1; 8 bases align to TRBD1. Losses at the gene ends were 6 bases for V and 6 bases for J; bases not matched to a gene: 18. The CDR3 is made up of 17 amino acids. Germline CDR1 LNHDA, CDR2 SQIVND (reference sequence). DNA of the CDR3: TGTGCCAGTAGAGGGACAGGTTCGCGCTTGGTGGGGGCTGAAGCTTTCTTT. Its protein is CASRGTGSRLVGAEAFF.

The J gene is TRBJ1-6, the V gene TRBV15; possibly TRBD1 for D (5 bases). Deletions cut 6 bases from V and 6 bases from J, with 12 bases between. The CDR3 runs to 14 residues. CDR1 LNHNV and CDR2 YYDKDF come from the germline V gene (reference sequence). As DNA, the CDR3 is TGTGCCACCAGTATCAGGGAGGGTAATTCACCCCTCCACTTT. Translated, it gives CATSIREGNSPLHF.

J is TRBJ2-1 and V is TRBV5-1; 7 positions agree with TRBD2. With 2 bases clipped from V and 2 bases from J, the junction kept 4 bases outside the gene matches. Germline V gene lookup returns CDR1 SGHRS and CDR2 YFSETQ. The CDR3 has 15 residues. CDR3 loop: CASSFSSGTYNEQFF. CDR3 DNA sequence: TGCGCCAGCAGCTTTTCCAGCGGGACCTACAATGAGCAGTTCTTC.

This clone was detected once. The chain combines TRBV5-1 with TRBJ2-1; 15 nucleotides align to TRBD2. There are 15 residues in the CDR3. Germline V gene sequence: CDR1 SGHRS, CDR2 YFSETQ. Germline trimming cut 3 bases from V and 9 bases from J; bases unmatched to any gene: 4. CDR3 coding DNA: TGCGCCAGCAGCTGGACTAGCGGGAGGGCTGTTGAGCAGTTCTTC. Translation gives CASSWTSGRAVEQFF. The full variable domain, rest sourced from reference TRBV5-1 and TRBJ2-1, is KAGVTQTPRYLIKTRGQQVTLSCSPISGHRSVSWYQQTPGQGLQFLFEYFSETQRNKGNFPGRFSGRQFSNSRSEMNVSTLELGDSALYLCASSWTSGRAVEQFFGPGTRLTVL.

This chain connects TRBV3-1 (or the pseudogene TRBV3-2) to TRBJ2-7, with 7 bases aligning to TRBD1. CDR3 length: 15 amino acids. Per the germline V gene, CDR1 is LGHDT and CDR2 is YNNKEL (reference sequence). Trimming at V came to 4 bases and at J to 9 bases, leaving 15 bases not matched to a gene. The CDR3 DNA follows: TGTGCCAGCAGCCCCTCTTTCGGGACAGCAACGGTGCAGTACTTC. It is translated as CASSPSFGTATVQYF.

In this sample, this clone turned up once. V is TRBV3-1 (or the pseudogene TRBV3-2) and J is TRBJ2-1; TRBD1 agrees at 7 bases. CDR1 and CDR2 from the germline V gene are LGHDT and YNNKEL (reference sequence). The trim removed 4 bases at V and 4 bases at J, leaving 4 bases unmatched. CDR3 length equals 14 residues. CDR3 in amino acids: CASSLRGQYNEQFF. The CDR3 nucleotides are TGTGCCAGCAGCCTTCGGGGACAGTACAATGAGCAGTTCTTC.

V is TRBV27 and J is TRBJ2-4, with D tentatively TRBD2 (6 bases). Trimming removed 4 bases from V and 0 bases from J, with 13 bases in between. The CDR3 runs 16 residues. CDR1 and CDR2 (germline): MNHEY, SMNVEV (reference sequence). CDR3 loop: CASSSPTRAAKNIQYF. CDR3 bases: TGTGCCAGCAGTTCTCCGACTAGGGCAGCCAAAAACATTCAGTACTTC.

This chain connects TRBV7-9 to TRBJ1-2, with D perhaps TRBD1 (6 bases). Germline V gene lookup returns CDR1 SEHNR and CDR2 FQNEAQ (reference sequence). V was trimmed by 5 bases and J by 2 bases, leaving 18 bases between them. This CDR3 has 16 amino acids. As DNA, the CDR3 is TGTGCCAGCAGCCCCCAACCAGGGGAATCCAACTATGGCTACACCTTC. This gives the protein CASSPQPGESNYGYTF.

The rearrangement links TRBV27 to TRBJ1-3, with 10 bases identical to TRBD1. Germline loops: CDR1 MNHEY, CDR2 SMNVEV (reference sequence). The CDR3 loop spans 15 amino acids. J was trimmed by 8 bases and V by 0 bases; bases with no gene match: 4. In DNA form, the CDR3 reads TGTGCCAGCAGTTTATCGGGACAGGGGTTATACACCATATATTTT. Residues: CASSLSGQGLYTIYF.

The gene calls are TRBV7-8 and TRBJ1-3; D might be TRBD1 (6 bases). This CDR3 has 19 residues. Germline values: CDR1 SGHVS, CDR2 FQNEAQ. Trimming removed 8 bases from V and 0 bases from J, with 26 bases in between. The CDR3 loop reads CASSGGTGRNPSSGNTIYF. CDR3 DNA sequence: TGTGCCAGCTCCGGCGGAACAGGGCGAAATCCCAGCTCTGGAAACACCATATATTTT.

This chain connects TRBV21-1 to TRBJ2-7; the D segment call TRBD2 is taken from the table without a DNA check. TRBV21-1 is marked as a pseudogene. This CDR3 contains 17 residues. The CDR3 loop reads CASSRGISGIIAHEQYF. The CDR3 DNA sequence: TGTGCCAGCAGCAGGGGGATTAGCGGGATCATCGCGCACGAGCAGTACTTC.

The chain uses TRBV10-3 and TRBJ2-1, with TRBD2 as a possible D gene (6 bases). The CDR3 runs to 16 residues. The germline V gene has CDR1 ENHRY and CDR2 SYGVKD. Between the trimmed V and J ends, which lost 4 bases and 0 bases, there was a span of 13 bases. As DNA, the CDR3 is TGTGCCATCAGTGTCGGAGGGGCGAGCTCCTACAATGAGCAGTTCTTC. Translating it yields CAISVGGASSYNEQFF.

This chain connects TRBV4-1 to TRBJ1-5; D is unresolved. Germline V gene data show CDR1 as MGHRA and CDR2 as YSYEKL. The CDR3 spans 13 residues. The V and J ends lost 4 bases and 4 bases respectively, with 8 bases between them. Here the CDR3 reads CASSLRRNQPQHF. Here the CDR3 DNA reads TGCGCCAGCAGCCTCCGTCGGAATCAGCCCCAGCATTTT.

This clone was recorded once. The chain couples TRBV4-3 to TRBJ2-5; 9 bases fit TRBD2. Germline V gives CDR1 LGHNA, CDR2 YSLEER. The CDR3 is 17 residues long. With 2 bases clipped from V and 5 bases from J, the junction kept 12 bases outside the gene matches. CDR3 protein: CASSQQRRAGGPETQYF. DNA of the CDR3: TGCGCCAGCAGCCAACAAAGGAGGGCGGGAGGGCCTGAGACCCAGTACTTC.

This rearrangement joins TRBV7-2 to TRBJ1-2; D is uncertain. The length of the CDR3 is 13 residues. CDR1 and CDR2 from the germline V gene are SGHTA and FQGNSA. Trimming removed 2 bases from V and 2 bases from J, with 6 bases in between. CDR3: CASSLNQNYGYTF. The CDR3 nucleotides are TGTGCCAGCAGCTTAAATCAGAACTATGGCTACACCTTC.